In its sample, the clone carrying this T cell receptor beta chain was seen a few times. The target antigen is unknown. This record comes from a study of regulatory T cells in long-lasting Graves disease. Study findings and constraints: Persistent Graves' patients showed a TCR diversity that was lower than that of newly diagnosed ones.

The time point here: persistent/refractory GD, antithyroid drugs over 5 years with positive TRAb. PBMC-derived RNA was used for the TCR library. Through Arm-PCR of CDR3 regions and iRepertoire HTBI primers, TCR beta libraries were built. One entry per CDR3 protein, called by TCRdb with MiXCR from the multiplex PCR reads. The profile shows 500,000 to 800,000 distinct CDR3 sequences, around 30% of them singletons. Trimming cost V 8 bases and J 7 bases; bases outside gene matches: 12. The CDR3 length is 14 residues. The sample here was peripheral blood mononuclear cells (PBMCs), taken when the disease was refractory, from a patient treated with antithyroid drugs. The chain is built from TRBV12-3 or TRBV12-4 and TRBJ2-7, with TRBD1 matching 9 bases. This sequence was found in a female donor with Graves disease. CDR3 protein: CASAVTGGLREQYF. CDR3 nucleotide sequence: TGTGCCAGCGCCGTTACAGGGGGCCTAAGGGAGCAGTACTTC.